The subject of this entry is one TCR beta chain. Its target is unknown. Donors had nominal health at sampling but likely had unrecorded immune exposures. This sample is drawn from a study of cytomegalovirus exposure and HLA in healthy donors. Broader study findings: The study put 150 or so TCR beta chains on its list as cytomegalovirus-associated.

In the PCR, 60 Vbeta and 13 Jbeta primers were used. The data were produced by immunoSEQ multiplex PCR, yet TCRdb's version contains in-frame clones alone and is incomplete. The sample shows under 250,000 clones, about 85% of them seen only once. V was clipped by 8 bases and J by 1 base; unmatched bases: 6. Per the germline V gene, CDR1 is MNHNS and CDR2 is SASEGT. The CDR3 covers 14 residues. The TCR was taken from a girl aged 2-10 years in good health and CMV-seronegative. The chain is built from TRBV6-1 and TRBJ2-7; 9 nucleotides match TRBD1. The sequenced sample was PBMCs. As DNA, the CDR3 is TGTGCCAGCGGGCAAGACAGGGGGTCCTACGAGCAGTACTTC. It translates to CASGQDRGSYEQYF.